The clone carrying this T cell receptor (beta chain) turned up a few times. This specimen comes from a study of T-cell reconstitution after alpha-beta-depleted transplantation in children. Unique molecular identifiers were built into the TCRbeta library. TCRdb reprocessed the PCR reads via MiXCR and lists one record per CDR3 protein. This sample carries 600,000 to 700,000 distinct CDR3 sequences, roughly 15% of them seen once, and the ten largest clones take about 1.1%. This TCR was recovered from a human donor who donated a stem cell graft to a child with acute myeloid leukemia. This material consisted of PBMCs from the stem cell graft donor, taken from the stem cell graft.

CDR3 sequence reads: CASSLYDGYGYTF. In nucleotides, the CDR3 is TGTGCCAGCAGCTTATATGACGGCTATGGCTACACCTTC. This chain connects TRBV7-2 to TRBJ1-2; D unresolved. Germline assignment: CDR1 SGHTA and CDR2 FQGNSA. Trimming stripped 2 bases from V and 4 bases from J, with 8 bases between. This CDR3 has 13 residues.